This T cell receptor beta chain emerged from a study of blood T cells in healthy people across ages (dated by TCRdb to between 2014 and 2017). As for the study more broadly: In model experiments, template switching captured about one uniquely barcoded TCR beta cDNA molecule for every two T cells. Two additional independent replicas of 1 million unique cDNA reads from the same blood draw were analyzed for two donors (one aged 18 to 30 and one aged 80 or older). Using deep sequencing normalized with unique cDNA molecular identifiers, the study measured how TCR beta repertoire diversity changes with age. Four age groups were formed from the donors: young (average roughly 15 years), middle-aged (approximately 40), aged (62) and long-lived (approximately 78). To avoid experimental bias, donors of different ages were randomly spread across the sequencing lanes. Overall results and qualifications from the work: Estimates of total diversity from one million sequenced T cells were regarded as lower bounds and underestimates. Observed TCR beta diversity per million T cells fell roughly linearly with age, and a significant reduction was already apparent by age approximately 41. Donor CMV infection status was unknown, potentially confounding age-related changes in expanded clonotypes. Conclusive comparison of naive and antigen-experienced compartments was prevented by the profiling of bulk unsorted PBMCs. A strong correlation was found between observed TCR beta diversity and the percentage of naive T cells measured by flow cytometry. The long-lived group showed more naive CD4+ T cells, fewer expanded clones and increased TCR diversity than the aged group, suggesting age selection.

The library was built by means of 5' RACE. The listed sequencing device is Illumina HiSeq 2500. A second roughly 7 to 12 cycle PCR used a sample-barcoded 5' primer and a J-beta primer mix. A template-switch 5' adaptor carrying 12 random nucleotides introduced a unique molecular identifier onto each TCR beta cDNA molecule. At least 2.5 million CDR3-containing paired-end reads were obtained from each sample. All of the RNA was converted into first-strand cDNA using the Mint cDNA synthesis kit, with a TRBC-specific oligonucleotide serving as the primer. Following uracil-DNA glycosylase treatment, all cDNA underwent a first 18-cycle PCR with the universal primers M1SS and BC2_uni_R. In the original analysis: Each sample was normalized by randomly selecting 1 million high-quality reads, each carrying a distinct molecular identifier. Reads sharing molecular identifiers were discarded rather than binned into consensus sequences. MiTCR, run with a Q25 quality threshold and the strictest error-elimination algorithm, handled CDR3 identification, clonotype clustering and error correction. A nonparametric unseen species model with Euler transformation was used to estimate a lower bound on total TCR beta diversity. TCRdb reprocessing: public reads trimmed at Q25 with fastp, clones called with MiXCR, in-frame beta chains kept. One record per CDR3 amino acid sequence lists the most common genes and DNA. TCRdb's processing, not the authors', yielded these V and J calls. The sample has under 1 million distinct CDR3 sequences on record, about 42% of them singletons. The ten largest clones represent nearly 20% of the sample.

Systemically healthy Caucasian individuals from Russia, approximately 39 in total and aged roughly 6 to 95 years, were included as donors. Each donor gave ten milliliters of peripheral blood, collected into EDTA-treated Vacutainer tubes. PBMCs were isolated by Ficoll-Paque density-gradient centrifugation, with at least 6 million obtained per sample. Total RNA, at least 6 micrograms per sample, was extracted from PBMCs with Trizol reagent. Naive CD45RAhigh/CD27high T cell percentages were measured by flow cytometry on a PBMC aliquot from every donor. Only a few counts were recorded for this clonotype. Its specific antigen is unknown. No base quality values were provided; no much bigger clone lies one nucleotide off. From cysteine to phenylalanine, the CDR3 is 13 amino acids long. Only CDR3 DNA is held: 39 bases, read in frame from base 1. As encoded in the germline V gene (reference sequence), CDR1 is MNHEY while CDR2 is SMNVEV. V is clipped by 3 bases and J by 7 bases, and the sequence between their germline boundaries is 7 bases long.

The sample consisted of blood. The chain uses TRBV27 and TRBJ1-6; no D gene can be assigned with confidence. The clonotype was recovered from a man aged 60 to 75 in good health. The nucleotide sequence is TGTGCCAGCAGTTTCCTACAGAATTCACCCCTCCACTTT. Translated, it reads CASSFLQNSPLHF.